This T cell receptor beta chain was captured by sequencing in a study of T cells in Graves' hyperthyroidism and ophthalmopathy. This CDR3 region has 15 residues. V was clipped by 3 bases and J by 4 bases; unmatched bases: 10. From germline, CDR1 is DFQATT and CDR2 SNEGSKA (reference sequence). RNA transcripts were the template for amplifying TCR beta CDR3 regions. First-round RT-PCR targeting the TCR CDR3 was performed with the HTBI primer set. One entry per CDR3 protein, called by TCRdb with MiXCR from the multiplex PCR reads. This sample has roughly 420,000 distinct CDR3 sequences; around a sixth occur once, and the top ten carry 13% to 15%. Concerning this clonotype: Just one base apart from a much larger clone, this may be a read error.

Input material: blood. This sequence joins TRBV20-1 and TRBJ2-3, with 7 bases fitting TRBD2. This clonotype was sampled from a woman between 18 and 29 years old with Graves' hyperthyroidism. DNA of the CDR3: TGCAGTGCTAGCGAGCTAACGGGAGGATCAGATACGCAGTATTTT. Amino acids: CSASELTGGSDTQYF.